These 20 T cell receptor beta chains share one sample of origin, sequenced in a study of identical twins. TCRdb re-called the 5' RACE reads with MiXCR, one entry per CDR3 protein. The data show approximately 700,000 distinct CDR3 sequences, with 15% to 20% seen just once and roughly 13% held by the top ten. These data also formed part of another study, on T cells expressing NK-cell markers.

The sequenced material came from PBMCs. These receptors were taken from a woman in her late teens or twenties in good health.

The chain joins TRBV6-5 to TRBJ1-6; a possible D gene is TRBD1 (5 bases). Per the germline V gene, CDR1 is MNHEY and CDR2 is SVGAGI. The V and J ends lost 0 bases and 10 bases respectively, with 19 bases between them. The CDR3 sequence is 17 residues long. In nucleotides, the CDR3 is TGTGCCAGCAGTTACTCGGCAAGGGGCTCAATCCGCTCACCCCTCCACTTT. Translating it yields CASSYSARGSIRSPLHF.

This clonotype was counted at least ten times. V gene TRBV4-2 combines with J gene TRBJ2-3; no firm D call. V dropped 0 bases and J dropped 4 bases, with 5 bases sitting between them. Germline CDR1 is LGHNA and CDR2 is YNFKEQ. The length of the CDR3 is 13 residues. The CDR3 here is CASSQEGADTQYF. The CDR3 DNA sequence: TGTGCCAGCAGCCAAGAAGGAGCAGATACGCAGTATTTT.

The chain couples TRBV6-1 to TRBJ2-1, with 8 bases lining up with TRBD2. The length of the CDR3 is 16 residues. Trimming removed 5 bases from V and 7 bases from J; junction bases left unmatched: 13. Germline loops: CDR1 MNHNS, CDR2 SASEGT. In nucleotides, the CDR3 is TGTGCCAGCAGTCCGGGACTAGTTAGTGGAGTGAATGAGCAGTTCTTC. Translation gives CASSPGLVSGVNEQFF.

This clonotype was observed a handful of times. CDR3 sequence reads: CASSPEDSWQFF. CDR3 nucleotide sequence: TGTGCCAGCTCACCAGAAGACTCATGGCAGTTCTTC. The rearrangement links TRBV18 to TRBJ2-1; D is undetermined. The CDR3 extends over 12 amino acids. V dropped 2 bases and J dropped 12 bases, with 11 bases sitting between them. Germline lookup yields CDR1 KGHSH and CDR2 LQKENI. The full variable domain, its missing parts supplied by reference TRBV18 and TRBJ2-1, is NAGVMQNPRHLVRRRGQEARLRCSPMKGHSHVYWYRQLPEEGLKFMVYLQKENIIDESGMPKERFSAEFPKEGPSILRIQQVVRGDSAAYFCASSPEDSWQFFGPGTRLTVL.

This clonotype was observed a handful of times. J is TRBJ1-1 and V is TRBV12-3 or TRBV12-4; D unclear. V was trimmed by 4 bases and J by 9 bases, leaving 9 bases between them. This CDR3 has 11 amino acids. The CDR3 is CASSSGRKAFF. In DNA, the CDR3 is TGTGCCAGCAGTTCAGGCAGAAAAGCTTTCTTT.

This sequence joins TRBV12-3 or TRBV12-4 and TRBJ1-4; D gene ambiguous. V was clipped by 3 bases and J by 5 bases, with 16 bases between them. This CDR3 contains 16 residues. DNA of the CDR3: TGTGCCAGCAGTTTTTGGAACGAAAACGTGAATGAAAAACTGTTTTTT. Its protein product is CASSFWNENVNEKLFF.

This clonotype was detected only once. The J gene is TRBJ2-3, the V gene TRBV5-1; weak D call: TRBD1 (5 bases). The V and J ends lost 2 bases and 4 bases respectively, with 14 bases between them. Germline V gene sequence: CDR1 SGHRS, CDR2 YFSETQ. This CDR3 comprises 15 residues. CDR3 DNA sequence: TGCGCCAGCAGCTTTGCCCAGGGCCTTTCAGATACGCAGTATTTT. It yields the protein CASSFAQGLSDTQYF.

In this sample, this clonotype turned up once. The CDR3 sequence: CASSQSTSRAFEQFF. As DNA, the CDR3 is TGTGCCAGCAGCCAATCTACATCACGGGCGTTTGAGCAGTTCTTC. The chain joins TRBV16 to TRBJ2-1; no reliable D call. V was cut by 0 bases and J by 9 bases, with 15 bases left in between. The germline CDR1 and CDR2 sequences are KGHSY and FQNENV. The CDR3 sequence is 15 residues long.

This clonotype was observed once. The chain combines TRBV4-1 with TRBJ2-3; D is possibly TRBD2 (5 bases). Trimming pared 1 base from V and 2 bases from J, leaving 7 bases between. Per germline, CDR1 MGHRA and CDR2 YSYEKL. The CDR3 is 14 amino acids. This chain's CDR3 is CASSQAGYTDTQYF. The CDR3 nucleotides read TGCGCCAGCAGCCAAGCGGGGTACACAGATACGCAGTATTTT.

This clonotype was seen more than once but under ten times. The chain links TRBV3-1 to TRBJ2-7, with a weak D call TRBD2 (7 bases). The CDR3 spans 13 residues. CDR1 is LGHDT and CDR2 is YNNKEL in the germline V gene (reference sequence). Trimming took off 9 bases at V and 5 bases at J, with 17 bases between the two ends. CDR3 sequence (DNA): TGTGCCAGTAGAGGGGGGCGGGAGAACGAGCAGTACTTC. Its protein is CASRGGRENEQYF.

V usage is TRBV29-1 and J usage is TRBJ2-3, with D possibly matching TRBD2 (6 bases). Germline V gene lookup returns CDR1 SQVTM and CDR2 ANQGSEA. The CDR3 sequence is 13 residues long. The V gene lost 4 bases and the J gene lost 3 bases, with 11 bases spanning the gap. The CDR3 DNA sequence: TGCAGCGTTGTTATCGCGGGGACAGATACGCAGTATTTT. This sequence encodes CSVVIAGTDTQYF.

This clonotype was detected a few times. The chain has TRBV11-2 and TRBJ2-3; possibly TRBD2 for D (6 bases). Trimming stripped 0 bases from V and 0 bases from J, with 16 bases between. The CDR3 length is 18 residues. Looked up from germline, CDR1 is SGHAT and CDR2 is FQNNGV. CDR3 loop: CASSLEQPLAPSTDTQYF. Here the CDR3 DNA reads TGTGCCAGCAGCTTAGAACAACCTCTAGCGCCTAGCACAGATACGCAGTATTTT. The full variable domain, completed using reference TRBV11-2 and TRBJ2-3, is EAGVAQSPRYKIIEKRQSVAFWCNPISGHATLYWYQQILGQGPKLLIQFQNNGVVDDSQLPKDRFSAERLKGVDSTLKIQPAKLEDSAVYLCASSLEQPLAPSTDTQYFGPGTRLTVL.

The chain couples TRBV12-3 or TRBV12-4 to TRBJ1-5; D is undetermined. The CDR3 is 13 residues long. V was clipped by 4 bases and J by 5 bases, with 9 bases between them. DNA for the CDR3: TGTGCCAGCAGTTCCGGGTCCTATCAGCCCCAGCATTTT. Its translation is CASSSGSYQPQHF.

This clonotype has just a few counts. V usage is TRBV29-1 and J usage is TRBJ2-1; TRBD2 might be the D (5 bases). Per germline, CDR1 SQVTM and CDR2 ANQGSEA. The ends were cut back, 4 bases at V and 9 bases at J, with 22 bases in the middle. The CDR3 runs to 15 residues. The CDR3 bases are TGCAGCGTTGTTGGCCGACTCGCCGTTGAGGGTGAGCAGTTCTTC. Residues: CSVVGRLAVEGEQFF.

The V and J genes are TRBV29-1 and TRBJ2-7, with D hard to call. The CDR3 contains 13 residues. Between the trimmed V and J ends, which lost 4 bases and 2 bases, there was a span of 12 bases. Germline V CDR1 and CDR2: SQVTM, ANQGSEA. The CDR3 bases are TGCAGCGTTGCAAAAGGTATCGCCTACGAGCAGTACTTC. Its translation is CSVAKGIAYEQYF.

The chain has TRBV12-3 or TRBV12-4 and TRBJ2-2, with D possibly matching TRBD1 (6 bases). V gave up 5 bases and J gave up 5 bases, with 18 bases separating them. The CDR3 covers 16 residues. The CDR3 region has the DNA TGTGCCAGCAGTCATTTAATGGCAGGGGTAACCGGGGAGCTGTTTTTT. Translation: CASSHLMAGVTGELFF.

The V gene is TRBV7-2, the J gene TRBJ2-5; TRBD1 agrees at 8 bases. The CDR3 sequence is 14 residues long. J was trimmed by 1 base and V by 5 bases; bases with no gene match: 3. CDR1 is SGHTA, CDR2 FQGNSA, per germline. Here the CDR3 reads CASSNGQGQETQYF. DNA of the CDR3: TGTGCCAGCAGCAATGGACAGGGCCAAGAGACCCAGTACTTC.

This chain's CDR3 is CASSQGIGGDEQFF. As DNA, the CDR3 is TGTGCCAGCAGCCAAGGTATAGGCGGGGATGAGCAGTTCTTC. The chain carries TRBV14 and TRBJ2-1; D may be TRBD2 (6 bases). V dropped 1 base and J dropped 8 bases, with 12 bases sitting between them. CDR1 is SGHDN and CDR2 is FVKESK in the germline V gene. The CDR3 runs to 14 residues.

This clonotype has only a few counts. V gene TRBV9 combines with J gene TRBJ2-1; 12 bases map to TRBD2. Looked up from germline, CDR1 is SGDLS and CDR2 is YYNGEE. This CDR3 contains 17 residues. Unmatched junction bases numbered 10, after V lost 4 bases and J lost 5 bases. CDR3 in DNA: TGTGCCAGCAGCAAACGTACTAGCGGGAGGACTGACAATGAGCAGTTCTTC. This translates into CASSKRTSGRTDNEQFF.

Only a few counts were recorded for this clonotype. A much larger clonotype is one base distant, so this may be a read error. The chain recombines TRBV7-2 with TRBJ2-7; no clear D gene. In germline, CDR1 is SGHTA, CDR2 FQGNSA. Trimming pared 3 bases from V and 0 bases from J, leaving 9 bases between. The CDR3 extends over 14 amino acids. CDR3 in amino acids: CASSFAGSSYEQYF. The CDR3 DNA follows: TGTGCCAGCAGCTTCGCTGGAAGCTCCTACGAGCAGTACTTC.